This T cell receptor beta chain was sequenced during a study of blood T cell repertoires in COVID-19. About the research overall: PBMCs, B-cell-depleted T cells, or T cells were the source of the cDNA or gDNA that made up the material.

The CDR3 is made up of 15 amino acids. Germline loops: CDR1 SGHNT, CDR2 YENEEA. The V gene end was trimmed by 4 bases and the J gene end by 0 bases; junction bases not matched to a gene: 5. This clone appeared a few times. Libraries were prepared by immunoSEQ multiplex PCR; TCRdb keeps only in-frame clonotypes and omits some of them. This sample has 150,000 to 200,000 clones, with roughly 88% found just once. The TCR was taken from a woman at least 80 years old with active or convalescent COVID-19. The chain carries TRBV11-3 and TRBJ2-5; 7 bases line up with TRBD1. The sequenced sample consisted of peripheral blood. The CDR3 DNA is TGTGCCAGCAGCTACCTACAGGGGAACCAAGAGACCCAGTACTTC. Protein sequence: CASSYLQGNQETQYF.